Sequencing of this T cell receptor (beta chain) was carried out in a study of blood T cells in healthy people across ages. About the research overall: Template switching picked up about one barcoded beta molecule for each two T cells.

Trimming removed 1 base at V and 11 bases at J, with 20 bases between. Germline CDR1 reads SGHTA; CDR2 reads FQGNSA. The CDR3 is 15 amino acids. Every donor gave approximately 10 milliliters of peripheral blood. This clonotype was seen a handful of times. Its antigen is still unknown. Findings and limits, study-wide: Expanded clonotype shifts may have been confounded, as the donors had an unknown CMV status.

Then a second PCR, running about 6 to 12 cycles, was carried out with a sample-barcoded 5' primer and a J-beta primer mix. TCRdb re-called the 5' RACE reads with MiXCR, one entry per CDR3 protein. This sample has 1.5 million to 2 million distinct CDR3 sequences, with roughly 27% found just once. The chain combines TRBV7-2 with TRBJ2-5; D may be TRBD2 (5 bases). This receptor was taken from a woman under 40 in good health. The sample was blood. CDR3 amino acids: CASSLGGSGVREQYF. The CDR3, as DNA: TGTGCCAGCAGCTTAGGTGGGAGTGGGGTGAGGGAGCAGTACTTC.